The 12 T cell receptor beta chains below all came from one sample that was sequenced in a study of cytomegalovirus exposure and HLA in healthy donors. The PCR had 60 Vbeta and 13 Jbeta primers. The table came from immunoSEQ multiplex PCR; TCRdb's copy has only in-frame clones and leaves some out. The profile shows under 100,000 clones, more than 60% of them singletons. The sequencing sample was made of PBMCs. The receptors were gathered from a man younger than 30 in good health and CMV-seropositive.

The CDR3 protein is CASMGRGGAPPRNTIYF. CDR3 in DNA: TGTGCCAGCATGGGAAGGGGTGGGGCTCCGCCGCGAAACACCATATATTTT. The chain couples TRBV2 to TRBJ1-3; possible D gene TRBD1, 5 bases. Germline V gene lookup returns CDR1 SNHLY and CDR2 FYNNEI. Trimming removed 7 bases at V and 5 bases at J, with 24 bases between. The CDR3 consists of 17 residues. Filled out from reference TRBV2 and TRBJ1-3, the complete variable domain reads EPEVTQTPSHQVTQMGQEVILRCVPISNHLYFYWYRQILGQKVEFLVSFYNNEISEKSEIFDDQFSVERPDGSNFTLKIRSTKLEDSAMYFCASMGRGGAPPRNTIYFGEGSWLTVV.

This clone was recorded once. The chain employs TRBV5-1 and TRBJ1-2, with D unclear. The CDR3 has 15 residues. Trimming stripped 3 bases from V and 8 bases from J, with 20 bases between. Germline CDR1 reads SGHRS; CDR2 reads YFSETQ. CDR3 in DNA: TGCGCCAGCAGCTCCTTGGACTCAATCCACCAGGGCTACACCTTC. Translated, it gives CASSSLDSIHQGYTF.

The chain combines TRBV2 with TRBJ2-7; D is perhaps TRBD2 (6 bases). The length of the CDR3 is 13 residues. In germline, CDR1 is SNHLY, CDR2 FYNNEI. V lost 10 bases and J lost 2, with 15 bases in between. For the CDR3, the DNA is TGTGCCACCAAAACAGGACTACCCTACGAGCAGTACTTC. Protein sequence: CATKTGLPYEQYF.

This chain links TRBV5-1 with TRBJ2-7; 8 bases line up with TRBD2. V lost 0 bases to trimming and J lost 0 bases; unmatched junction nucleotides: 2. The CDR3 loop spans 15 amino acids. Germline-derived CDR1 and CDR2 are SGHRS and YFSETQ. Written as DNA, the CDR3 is TGCGCCAGCAGCTTGGTCAGCGGGAGCTCCTACGAGCAGTACTTC. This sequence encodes CASSLVSGSSYEQYF.

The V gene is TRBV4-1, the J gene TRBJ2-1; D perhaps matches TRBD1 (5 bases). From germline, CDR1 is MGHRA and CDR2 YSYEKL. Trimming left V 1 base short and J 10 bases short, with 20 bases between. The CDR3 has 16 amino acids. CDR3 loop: CASSQGEVSGHREQFF. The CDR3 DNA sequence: TGCGCCAGCAGCCAAGGCGAAGTGTCCGGGCACAGGGAGCAGTTCTTC.

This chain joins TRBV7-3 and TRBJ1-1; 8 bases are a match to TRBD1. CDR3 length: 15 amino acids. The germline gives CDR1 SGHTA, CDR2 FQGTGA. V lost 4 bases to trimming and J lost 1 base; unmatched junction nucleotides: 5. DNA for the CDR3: TGTGCCAGCAGCTCGGGACAGGTGACGAACACTGAAGCTTTCTTT. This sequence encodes CASSSGQVTNTEAFF. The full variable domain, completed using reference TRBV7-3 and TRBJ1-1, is GAGVSQTPSNKVTEKGKYVELRCDPISGHTALYWYRQSLGQGPEFLIYFQGTGAADDSGLPNDRFFAVRPEGSVSTLKIQRTERGDSAVYLCASSSGQVTNTEAFFGQGTRLTVV.

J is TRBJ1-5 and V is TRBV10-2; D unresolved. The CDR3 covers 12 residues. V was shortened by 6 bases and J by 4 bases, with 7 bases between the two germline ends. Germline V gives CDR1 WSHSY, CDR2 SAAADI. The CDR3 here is CASSRSNQPQHF. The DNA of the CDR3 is TGCGCCAGCAGCAGATCAAATCAGCCCCAGCATTTT.

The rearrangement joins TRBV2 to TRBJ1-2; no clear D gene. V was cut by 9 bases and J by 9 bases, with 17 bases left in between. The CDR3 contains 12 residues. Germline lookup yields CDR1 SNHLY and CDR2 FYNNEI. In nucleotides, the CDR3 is TGTGCCAGTCCCCCGGTGGCCGGGTGCTACACCTTC. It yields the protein CASPPVAGCYTF.

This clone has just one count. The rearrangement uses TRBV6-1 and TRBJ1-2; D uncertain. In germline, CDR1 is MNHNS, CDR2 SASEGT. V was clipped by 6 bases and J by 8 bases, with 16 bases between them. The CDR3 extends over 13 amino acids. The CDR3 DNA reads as TGTGCCAGCAGCGCGGTTGTTGCTTCGGGCTACACCTTC. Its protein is CASSAVVASGYTF.

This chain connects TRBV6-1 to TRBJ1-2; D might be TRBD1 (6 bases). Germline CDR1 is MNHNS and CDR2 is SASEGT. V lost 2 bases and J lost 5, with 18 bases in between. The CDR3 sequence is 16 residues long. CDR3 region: CASSEWGGAQTYGYTF. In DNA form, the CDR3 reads TGTGCCAGCAGTGAATGGGGGGGGGCGCAGACTTATGGCTACACCTTC.

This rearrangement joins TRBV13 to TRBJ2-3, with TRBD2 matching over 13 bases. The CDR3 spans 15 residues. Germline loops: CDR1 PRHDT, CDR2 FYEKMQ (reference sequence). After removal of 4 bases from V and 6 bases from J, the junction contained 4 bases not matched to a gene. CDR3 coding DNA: TGTGCCAGCAGCTATACTAGCGGGAGGGCTGATACGCAGTATTTT. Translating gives CASSYTSGRADTQYF. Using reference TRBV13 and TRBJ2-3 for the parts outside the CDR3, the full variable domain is AAGVIQSPRHLIKEKRETATLKCYPIPRHDTVYWYQQGPGQDPQFLISFYEKMQSDKGSIPDRFSAQQFSDYHSELNMSSLELGDSALYFCASSYTSGRADTQYFGPGTRLTVL.

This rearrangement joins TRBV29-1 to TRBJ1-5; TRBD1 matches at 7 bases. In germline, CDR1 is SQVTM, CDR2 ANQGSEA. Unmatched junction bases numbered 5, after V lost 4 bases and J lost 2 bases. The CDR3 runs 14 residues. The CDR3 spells CSVGGGDGNQPQHF. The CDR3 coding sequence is TGCAGCGTTGGAGGGGGCGATGGCAATCAGCCCCAGCATTTT.